This T cell receptor beta chain is drawn from a study of cytomegalovirus exposure and HLA in healthy donors. Study findings and constraints: According to the study, 180 or so TCR beta chains were cytomegalovirus-associated. Being indistinguishable, some V segments were excluded, TRBV6-2 and TRBV6-3 among them. Reports described diagnosis of cytomegalovirus status by the classifier as highly specific and sensitive.

Comments on this clone: Its antigen is undetermined.

All donors participated as healthy donors of bone marrow. A multiplex PCR was run with 60 Vbeta primers and 13 Jbeta primers. Sequencing was performed with immunoSEQ multiplex PCR; in TCRdb, only in-frame clones are kept and a portion is missing. Here the sample spans around 150,000 clones, around 88% being singletons. There are 15 residues in the CDR3. The junction had 12 bases not matched to a gene; V was cut back by 4 bases and J by 8 bases. The germline gives CDR1 SGHDT, CDR2 YYEEEE. This receptor was identified in a young woman in good health and CMV-seronegative. Sequenced input: PBMCs. The chain joins TRBV5-6 to TRBJ1-2; 9 nucleotides align to TRBD1. The CDR3 sequence is CASSSTGTGNGGYTF. Written as DNA, the CDR3 is TGTGCCAGCAGCAGCACCGGGACAGGGAACGGGGGCTACACCTTC.